This T cell receptor beta chain was identified during a study of blood T cell repertoires in COVID-19. About the study: PBMCs, B-cell-depleted T cells, or T cells provided the cDNA or gDNA that made up the material.

V trimming: 0 bases; J trimming: 5 bases; junction bases outside the gene matches: 2. The V gene's germline CDR1 is LNHNV and CDR2 YYDKDF (reference sequence). The CDR3 has 14 residues. Comments on this clone: At the DNA level, this CDR3 is encoded by other sequences in the same sample as well.

This study enrolled people aged 18 to 89 from under 25 US geographic areas. Participant-given clinical history determined each cohort assignment. In Cohort 3, a recovered donor had either two negative PCRs, clearance, or symptom resolution. Here immunoSEQ multiplex PCR was the method, and the copy in TCRdb shows in-frame clones only, minus some. There are about 400,000 clones in the sample; nearly 90% occur only once, and 1.5% to 2% lies in the top ten. The chain carries TRBV15 and TRBJ1-2; the match to TRBD1 covers 8 bases. What was sequenced was PBMCs or T cells enriched from blood (not recorded which). The receptor was isolated from a woman in her twenties or thirties who had recovered from COVID-19. The CDR3 loop is CATSRDRQGYGYTF. CDR3 nucleotides: TGTGCCACCAGCAGAGATCGACAGGGGTATGGCTACACCTTC.